This entry concerns a single TCR beta chain. These data come from a study of blood T cell repertoires in COVID-19. Per the germline V gene, CDR1 is MNHNY and CDR2 is SVGAGI (reference sequence). V lost 2 bases and J lost 6; bases outside the gene matches: 7. The CDR3 sequence is 16 residues long. Using immunoSEQ multiplex PCR, the repertoire was profiled, and TCRdb retains in-frame clones only, with some absent. The sample includes around 16,000 clones, approximately 83% of them seen just once. The chain combines TRBV6-6 with TRBJ2-2; 9 bases are shared with TRBD1. The TCR was taken from a man in his 70s in a cohort sampled during active COVID-19. The sample comprised peripheral blood. The CDR3 sequence: CASSYRPDRGAGELFF. The DNA of the CDR3 is TGTGCCAGCAGTTACCGTCCGGACAGGGGCGCCGGGGAGCTGTTTTTT.